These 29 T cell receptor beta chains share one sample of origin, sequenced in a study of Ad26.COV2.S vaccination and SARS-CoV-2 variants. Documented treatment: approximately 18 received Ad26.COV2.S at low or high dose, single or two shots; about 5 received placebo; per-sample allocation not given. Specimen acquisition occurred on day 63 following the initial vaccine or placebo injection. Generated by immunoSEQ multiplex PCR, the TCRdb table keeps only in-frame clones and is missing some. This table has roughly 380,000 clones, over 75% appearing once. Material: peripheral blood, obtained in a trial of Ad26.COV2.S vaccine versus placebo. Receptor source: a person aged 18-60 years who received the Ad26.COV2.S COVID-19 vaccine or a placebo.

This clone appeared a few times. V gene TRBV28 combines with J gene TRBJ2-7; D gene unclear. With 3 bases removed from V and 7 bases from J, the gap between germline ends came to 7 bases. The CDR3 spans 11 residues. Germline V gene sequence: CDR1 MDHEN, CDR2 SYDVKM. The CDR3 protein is CASSFRQEQYF. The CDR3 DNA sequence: TGTGCCAGCAGTTTTCGGCAAGAGCAGTACTTC. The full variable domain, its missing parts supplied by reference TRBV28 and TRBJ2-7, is DVKVTQSSRYLVKRTGEKVFLECVQDMDHENMFWYRQDPGLGLRLIYFSYDVKMKEKGDIPEGYSVSREKKERFSLILESASTNQTSMYLCASSFRQEQYFGPGTRLTVT.

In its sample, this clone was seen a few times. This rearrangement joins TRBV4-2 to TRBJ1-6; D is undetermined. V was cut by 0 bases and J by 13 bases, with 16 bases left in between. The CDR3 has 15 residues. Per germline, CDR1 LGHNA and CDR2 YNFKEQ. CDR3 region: CASSQDFLAPNPLHF. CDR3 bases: TGTGCCAGCAGCCAAGATTTTTTGGCCCCTAATCCCCTCCACTTT.

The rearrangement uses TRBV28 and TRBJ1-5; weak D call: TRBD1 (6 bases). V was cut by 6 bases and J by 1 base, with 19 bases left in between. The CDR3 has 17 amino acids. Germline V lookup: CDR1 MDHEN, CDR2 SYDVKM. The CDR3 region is CASRTGSVGSSNQPQHF. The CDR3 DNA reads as TGTGCCAGCAGAACAGGGAGCGTAGGGTCCAGCAATCAGCCCCAGCATTTT.

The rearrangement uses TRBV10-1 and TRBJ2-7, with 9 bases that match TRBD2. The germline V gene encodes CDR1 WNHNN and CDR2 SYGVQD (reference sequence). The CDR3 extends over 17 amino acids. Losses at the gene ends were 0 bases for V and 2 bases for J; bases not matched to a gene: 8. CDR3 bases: TGCGCCAGCAGTGAGTCGGAAGCGGGGGGCCCCCCCTACGAGCAGTACTTC. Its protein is CASSESEAGGPPYEQYF.

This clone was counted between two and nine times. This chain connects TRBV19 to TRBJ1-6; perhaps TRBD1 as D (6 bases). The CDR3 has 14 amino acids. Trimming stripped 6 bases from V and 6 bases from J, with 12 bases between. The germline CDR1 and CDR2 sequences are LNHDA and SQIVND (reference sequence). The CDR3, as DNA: TGTGCCAGTAGGTGGGGCAGGGGTAATTCACCCCTCCACTTT. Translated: CASRWGRGNSPLHF.

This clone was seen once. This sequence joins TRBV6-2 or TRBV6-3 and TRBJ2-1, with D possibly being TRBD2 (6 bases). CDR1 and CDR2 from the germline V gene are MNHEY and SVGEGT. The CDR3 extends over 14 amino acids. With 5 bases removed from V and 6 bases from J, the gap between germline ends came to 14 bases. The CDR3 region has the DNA TGTGCCAGCAGTAGAGGGTCGGAGGGCAATGAGCAGTTCTTC. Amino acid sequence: CASSRGSEGNEQFF.

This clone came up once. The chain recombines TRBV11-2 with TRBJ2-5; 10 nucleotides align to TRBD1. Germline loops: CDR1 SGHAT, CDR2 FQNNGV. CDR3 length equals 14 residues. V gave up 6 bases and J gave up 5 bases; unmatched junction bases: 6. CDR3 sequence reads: CASSRQGARETQYF. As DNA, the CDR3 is TGTGCCAGCAGTCGACAGGGGGCGCGTGAGACCCAGTACTTC.

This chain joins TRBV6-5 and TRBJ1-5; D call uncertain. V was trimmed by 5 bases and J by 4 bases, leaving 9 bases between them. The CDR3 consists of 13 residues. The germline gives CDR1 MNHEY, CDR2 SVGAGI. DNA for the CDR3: TGTGCCAGCAGTCCCCAAGGAAATCAGCCCCAGCATTTT. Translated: CASSPQGNQPQHF.

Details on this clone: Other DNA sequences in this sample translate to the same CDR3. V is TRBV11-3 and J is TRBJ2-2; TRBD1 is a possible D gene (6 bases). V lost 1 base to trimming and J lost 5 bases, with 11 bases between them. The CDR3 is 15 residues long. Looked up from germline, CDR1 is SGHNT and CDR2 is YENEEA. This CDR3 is CASSLGGGNTGELFF. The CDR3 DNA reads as TGTGCCAGCAGCTTAGGAGGGGGTAATACCGGGGAGCTGTTTTTT.

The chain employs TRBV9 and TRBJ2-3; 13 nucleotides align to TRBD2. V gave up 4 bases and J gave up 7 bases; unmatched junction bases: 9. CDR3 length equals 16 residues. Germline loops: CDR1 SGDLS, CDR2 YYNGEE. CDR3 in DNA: TGTGCCAGCAGCACTACACTAGCGGGGGGGCCATATACGCAGTATTTT. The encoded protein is CASSTTLAGGPYTQYF.

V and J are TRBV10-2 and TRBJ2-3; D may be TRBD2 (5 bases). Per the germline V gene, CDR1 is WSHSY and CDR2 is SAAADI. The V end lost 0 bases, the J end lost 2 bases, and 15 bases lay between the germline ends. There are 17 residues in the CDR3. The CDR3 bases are TGCGCCAGCAGTGAGTCGAAGCGGCCACCTATCACAGATACGCAGTATTTT. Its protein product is CASSESKRPPITDTQYF.

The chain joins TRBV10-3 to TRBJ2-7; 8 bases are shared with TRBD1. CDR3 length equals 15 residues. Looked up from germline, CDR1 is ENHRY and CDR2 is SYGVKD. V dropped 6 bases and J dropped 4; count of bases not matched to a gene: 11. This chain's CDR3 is CAIRTLADRAYEQYF. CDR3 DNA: TGTGCCATCAGGACCCTCGCGGACAGGGCTTACGAGCAGTACTTC.

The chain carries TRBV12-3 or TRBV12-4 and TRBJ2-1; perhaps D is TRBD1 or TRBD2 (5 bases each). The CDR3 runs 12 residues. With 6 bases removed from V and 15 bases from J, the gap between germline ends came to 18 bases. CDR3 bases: TGTGCCAGCAGGCCACCGGGACCAAGGTTGTTCTTC. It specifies CASRPPGPRLFF.

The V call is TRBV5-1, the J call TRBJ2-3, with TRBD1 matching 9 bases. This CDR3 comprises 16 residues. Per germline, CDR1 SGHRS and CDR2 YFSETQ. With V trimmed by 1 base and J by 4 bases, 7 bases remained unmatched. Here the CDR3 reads CASSLTGGIVSDTQYF. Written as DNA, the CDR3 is TGCGCCAGCAGCTTGACAGGGGGCATTGTGTCAGATACGCAGTATTTT.

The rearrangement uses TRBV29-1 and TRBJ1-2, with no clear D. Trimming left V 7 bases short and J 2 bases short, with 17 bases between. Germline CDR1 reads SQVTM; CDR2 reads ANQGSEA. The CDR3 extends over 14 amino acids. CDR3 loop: CSAPVEATNYGYTF. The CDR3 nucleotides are TGCAGCGCCCCGGTGGAGGCTACCAACTATGGCTACACCTTC.

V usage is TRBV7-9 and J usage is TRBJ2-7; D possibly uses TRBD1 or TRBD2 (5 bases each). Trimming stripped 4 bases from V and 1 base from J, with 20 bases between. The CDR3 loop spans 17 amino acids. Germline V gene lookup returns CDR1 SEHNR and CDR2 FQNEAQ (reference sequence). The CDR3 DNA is TGTGCCAGCAGCTACCGGGGCCGAGAGGGCCTTTCCTACGAGCAGTACTTC. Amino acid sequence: CASSYRGREGLSYEQYF.

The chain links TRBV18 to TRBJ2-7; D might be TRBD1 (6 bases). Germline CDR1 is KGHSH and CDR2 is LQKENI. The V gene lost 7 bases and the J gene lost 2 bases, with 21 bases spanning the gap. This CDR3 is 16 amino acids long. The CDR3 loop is CASCPNTDSSTYEQYF. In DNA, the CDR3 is TGTGCCAGCTGCCCAAACACGGACAGCTCTACCTACGAGCAGTACTTC.

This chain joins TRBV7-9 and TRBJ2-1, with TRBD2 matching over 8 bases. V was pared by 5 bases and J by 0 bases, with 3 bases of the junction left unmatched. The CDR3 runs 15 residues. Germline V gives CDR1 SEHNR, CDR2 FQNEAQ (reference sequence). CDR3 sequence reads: CASSGSGGSYNEQFF. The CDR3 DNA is TGTGCCAGCAGCGGGAGCGGGGGCTCCTACAATGAGCAGTTCTTC.

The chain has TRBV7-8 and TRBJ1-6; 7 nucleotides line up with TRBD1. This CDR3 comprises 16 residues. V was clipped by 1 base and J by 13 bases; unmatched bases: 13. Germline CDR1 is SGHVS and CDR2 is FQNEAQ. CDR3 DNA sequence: TGTGCCAGCAGCTTAGAGGGGGCGATCACCCACGGGCCCCTCCACTTT. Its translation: CASSLEGAITHGPLHF.

As DNA, the CDR3 is TGTGCCAGCAGCCGCCTTAGGGACAATCAGCCCCAGCATTTT. Residues: CASSRLRDNQPQHF. The genes are TRBV3-1 (or the pseudogene TRBV3-2) and TRBJ1-5, with no clear D. The germline V and J ends were trimmed by 4 bases and 3 bases, with 10 bases remaining between them. Germline V gene data show CDR1 as LGHDT and CDR2 as YNNKEL (reference sequence). This CDR3 comprises 14 residues.

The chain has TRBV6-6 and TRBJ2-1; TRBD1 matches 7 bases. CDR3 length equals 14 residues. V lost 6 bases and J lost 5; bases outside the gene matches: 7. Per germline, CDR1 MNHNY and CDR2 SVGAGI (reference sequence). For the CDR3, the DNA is TGTGCCAGCAGCACGGACAGGAGAAACAATGAGCAGTTCTTC. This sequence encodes CASSTDRRNNEQFF.

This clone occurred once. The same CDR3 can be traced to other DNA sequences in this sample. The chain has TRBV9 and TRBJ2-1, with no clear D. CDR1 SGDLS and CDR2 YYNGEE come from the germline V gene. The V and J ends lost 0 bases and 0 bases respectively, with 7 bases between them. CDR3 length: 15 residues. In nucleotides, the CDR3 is TGTGCCAGCAGCGTAGAAGGGTTCTCCTACAATGAGCAGTTCTTC. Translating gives CASSVEGFSYNEQFF. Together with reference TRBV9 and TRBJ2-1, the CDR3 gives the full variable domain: DSGVTQTPKHLITATGQRVTLRCSPRSGDLSVYWYQQSLDQGLQFLIQYYNGEERAKGNILERFSAQQFPDLHSELNLSSLELGDSALYFCASSVEGFSYNEQFFGPGTRLTVL.

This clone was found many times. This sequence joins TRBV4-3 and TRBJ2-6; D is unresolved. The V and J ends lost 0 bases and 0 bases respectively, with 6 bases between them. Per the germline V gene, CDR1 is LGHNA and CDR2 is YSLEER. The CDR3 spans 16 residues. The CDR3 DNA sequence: TGCGCCAGCAGCCAAGATTTTGCCTCTGGGGCCAACGTCCTGACTTTC. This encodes CASSQDFASGANVLTF.

The CDR3 here is CASSLGRTTSTDTQYF. DNA for the CDR3: TGTGCCAGCAGCTTAGGCCGGACGACTAGCACAGATACGCAGTATTTT. The rearrangement links TRBV7-9 to TRBJ2-3; D is uncertain. The CDR3 length is 16 residues. Between the trimmed V and J ends, which lost 1 base and 0 bases, there was a span of 11 bases. Per germline, CDR1 SEHNR and CDR2 FQNEAQ (reference sequence).

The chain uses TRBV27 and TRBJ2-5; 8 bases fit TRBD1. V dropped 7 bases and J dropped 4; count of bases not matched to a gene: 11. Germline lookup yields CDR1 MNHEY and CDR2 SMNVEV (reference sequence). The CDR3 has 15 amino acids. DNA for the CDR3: TGTGCCAGCACGACCAGGACAGGGATAAGAGAGACCCAGTACTTC. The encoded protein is CASTTRTGIRETQYF.

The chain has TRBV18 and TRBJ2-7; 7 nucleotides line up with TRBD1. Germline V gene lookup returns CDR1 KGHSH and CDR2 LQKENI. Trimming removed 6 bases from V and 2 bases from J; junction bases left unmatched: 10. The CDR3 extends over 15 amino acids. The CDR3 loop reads CASSLGTASTYEQYF. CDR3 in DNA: TGTGCCAGCTCCCTCGGGACAGCGTCTACCTACGAGCAGTACTTC. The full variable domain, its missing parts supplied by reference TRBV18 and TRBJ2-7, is NAGVMQNPRHLVRRRGQEARLRCSPMKGHSHVYWYRQLPEEGLKFMVYLQKENIIDESGMPKERFSAEFPKEGPSILRIQQVVRGDSAAYFCASSLGTASTYEQYFGPGTRLTVT.

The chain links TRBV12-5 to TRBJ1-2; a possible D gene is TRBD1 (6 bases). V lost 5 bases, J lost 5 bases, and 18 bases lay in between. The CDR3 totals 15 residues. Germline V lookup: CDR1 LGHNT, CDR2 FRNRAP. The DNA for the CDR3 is TGTGCTAGTGGTCGGGGGGGGCGAGAGAAGTATGGCTACACCTTC. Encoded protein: CASGRGGREKYGYTF.

This chain's CDR3 is CASSQDLSGQQETQYF. CDR3 nucleotides: TGCGCCAGCAGCCAAGATTTGAGCGGTCAACAAGAGACCCAGTACTTC. The genes are TRBV4-3 and TRBJ2-5; D might be TRBD2 (5 bases). CDR1 LGHNA and CDR2 YSLEER come from the germline V gene. CDR3 size: 16 residues. With 0 bases removed from V and 2 bases from J, the gap between germline ends came to 13 bases.

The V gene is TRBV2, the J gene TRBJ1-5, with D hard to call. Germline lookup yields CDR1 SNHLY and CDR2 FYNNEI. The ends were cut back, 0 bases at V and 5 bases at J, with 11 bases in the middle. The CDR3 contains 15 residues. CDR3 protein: CASSEARGWDQPQHF. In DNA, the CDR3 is TGTGCCAGCAGTGAAGCGCGGGGTTGGGATCAGCCCCAGCATTTT.